One and the same sample provided the 15 T cell receptor beta chains below, sequenced in a study of CD8+CD57+ T cells in acquired aplastic anemia. The TCR beta profiling, which covered VDJ combination and CDR3 sequence, was carried out using genomic DNA as the template. TCRdb analysed the reads with MiXCR anew, one entry per CDR3 protein. The sample shows some 280,000 distinct CDR3 sequences, about 56% of them seen only once. Sequencing was done on a sample of sorted CD4+, CD8+, or CD8+CD57+ T cells (not recorded which) from PBMCs. These receptor sequences come from a human donor with severe aplastic anemia or a healthy control (not recorded which).

Written as DNA, the CDR3 is TGCAGCGTTCAGGGCCACTATGGCTACACCTTC. Translation gives CSVQGHYGYTF. This chain joins TRBV29-1 and TRBJ1-2; D may be TRBD1 (5 bases). The CDR3 runs to 11 residues. Trimming left V 5 bases short and J 3 bases short, with 7 bases between. Germline CDR1 reads SQVTM; CDR2 reads ANQGSEA.

This clonotype was counted a few times. V gene TRBV24-1 combines with J gene TRBJ1-5; D remains ambiguous. V was clipped by 7 bases and J by 3 bases, with 6 bases between them. Germline V lookup: CDR1 KGHDR, CDR2 SFDVKD. This CDR3 has 12 residues. The CDR3 is CATRQYNQPQHF. CDR3 sequence (DNA): TGTGCCACCAGGCAGTACAATCAGCCCCAGCATTTT.

The rearrangement uses TRBV5-6 and TRBJ2-1, with a weak D call TRBD2 (5 bases). The germline V gene encodes CDR1 SGHDT and CDR2 YYEEEE. Trimming took 1 base from V and 12 from J, leaving 11 bases between them. The CDR3 is made up of 12 amino acids. CDR3 coding DNA: TGTGCCAGCAGCTTGTCTAGCATCGTGCAGTTCTTC. Its translation: CASSLSSIVQFF.

As regards this clonotype: A much larger clone differs by one base, so this may be a read error. The V call is TRBV28, the J call TRBJ2-7; no reliable D call. V lost 3 bases, J lost 9 bases, and 12 bases lay in between. This CDR3 has 12 amino acids. Germline-derived CDR1 and CDR2 are MDHEN and SYDVKM. The CDR3 here is CASSFSGGGQYF. The CDR3 DNA is TGTGCCAGCAGTTTCTCGGGCGGTGGGCAGTACTTC.

This clonotype came up many times. The chain couples TRBV6-5 to TRBJ2-1; 9 nucleotides agree with TRBD2. Germline values: CDR1 MNHEY, CDR2 SVGAGI. The CDR3 spans 14 residues. Losses at the gene ends were 7 bases for V and 7 bases for J; bases not matched to a gene: 8. This CDR3 is CASMRGGGLNEQFF. The CDR3, as DNA: TGTGCCAGCATGCGGGGGGGAGGGTTGAATGAGCAGTTCTTC.

The CDR3 bases are TGCAGTGCTAGCCTCACGTTGAGTGGGAACACCTTC. Its protein product is CSASLTLSGNTF. The chain uses TRBV20-1 and TRBJ1-2; the D is unclear. The length of the CDR3 is 12 residues. Trimming removed 3 bases from V and 12 bases from J, with 17 bases in between. Germline V gene data show CDR1 as DFQATT and CDR2 as SNEGSKA (reference sequence).

The chain carries TRBV19 and TRBJ2-7, with D maybe TRBD2 (6 bases). The CDR3 spans 15 residues. With 3 bases removed from V and 7 bases from J, the gap between germline ends came to 19 bases. Germline CDR1 reads LNHDA; CDR2 reads SQIVND (reference sequence). For the CDR3, the DNA is TGTGCCAGTAGTATTGAGGAGGGCCCCCGAGGAGAGCAGTACTTC. It encodes CASSIEEGPRGEQYF.

The chain is built from TRBV11-1 and TRBJ1-3; D gene unclear. The V gene lost 2 bases and the J gene lost 4 bases, with 12 bases spanning the gap. The CDR3 consists of 15 residues. Germline CDR1 SGHAT, CDR2 FQDESV (reference sequence). The chain's CDR3 is CASSLSTNGGNTIYF. CDR3 sequence (DNA): TGTGCCAGCAGCTTATCGACGAACGGCGGAAACACCATATATTTT.

The chain is built from TRBV12-3 or TRBV12-4 and TRBJ1-1; D ambiguous. The V and J ends lost 4 bases and 0 bases respectively, with 6 bases between them. The CDR3 is made up of 13 amino acids. DNA of the CDR3: TGTGCCAGCAGTTCAAAGGTGAACACTGAAGCTTTCTTT. It is translated as CASSSKVNTEAFF.

This clonotype was seen ten or more times. This chain connects TRBV20-1 to TRBJ2-3; 10 bases are shared with TRBD2. The CDR3 sequence is 15 residues long. V lost 4 bases to trimming and J lost 3 bases; unmatched junction nucleotides: 7. The germline CDR1 and CDR2 sequences are DFQATT and SNEGSKA (reference sequence). This chain's CDR3 is CSANPSGGRTDTQYF. The CDR3 coding sequence is TGCAGTGCTAACCCTAGCGGGGGCAGGACAGATACGCAGTATTTT.

There are many counts of this clonotype. The rearrangement joins TRBV5-1 to TRBJ2-3; 9 positions agree with TRBD2. In germline, CDR1 is SGHRS, CDR2 YFSETQ. V lost 2 bases, J lost 1 base, and 8 bases stayed unmatched. This CDR3 is 17 amino acids long. CDR3 residues: CASSFLLASGGTDTQYF. For the CDR3, the DNA is TGCGCCAGCAGCTTCCTTTTGGCTAGCGGGGGCACAGATACGCAGTATTTT.

This clonotype was detected a few times. This chain joins TRBV28 and TRBJ1-5, with D maybe TRBD1 (6 bases). V dropped 7 bases and J dropped 2 bases, with 15 bases sitting between them. Germline V gene lookup returns CDR1 MDHEN and CDR2 SYDVKM. The CDR3 is 15 amino acids. The CDR3 spells CASNGGGPRNQPQHF. CDR3 bases: TGTGCCAGCAATGGGGGGGGCCCCCGCAATCAGCCCCAGCATTTT.

V gene TRBV20-1 combines with J gene TRBJ2-7, with a weak D call TRBD1 (6 bases). Germline CDR1 reads DFQATT; CDR2 reads SNEGSKA (reference sequence). V lost 6 bases and J lost 2, with 20 bases in between. This CDR3 has 15 residues. In nucleotides, the CDR3 is TGCAGTGCCAGGGGAGCAGGGAGTCTCGCCTACGAGCAGTACTTC. Translated: CSARGAGSLAYEQYF.

The CDR3 nucleotides are TGTGCCAGCAGCATCAGGGCTACTAGGAGAGATACGCAGTATTTT. This translates into CASSIRATRRDTQYF. The genes are TRBV9 and TRBJ2-3; D possibly uses TRBD1 or TRBD2 (5 bases each). This CDR3 spans 15 amino acids. V shed 4 bases and J shed 5 bases, with 17 bases lying between them. Germline V CDR1 and CDR2: SGDLS, YYNGEE.

The V and J genes are TRBV7-9 and TRBJ2-1; TRBD2 matches 8 bases. With V trimmed by 4 bases and J by 5 bases, 13 bases remained unmatched. Germline CDR1 is SEHNR and CDR2 is FQNEAQ (reference sequence). The CDR3 runs 17 residues. DNA for the CDR3: TGTGCCAGCAGCTGGCTTCCGGGACTAGAGGGGGACAATGAGCAGTTCTTC. This translates into CASSWLPGLEGDNEQFF. The complete variable domain, with remaining parts taken from reference TRBV7-9 and TRBJ2-1, reads DTGVSQNPRHKITKRGQNVTFRCDPISEHNRLYWYRQTLGQGPEFLTYFQNEAQLEKSRLLSDRFSAERPKGSFSTLEIQRTEQGDSAMYLCASSWLPGLEGDNEQFFGPGTRLTVL.